The present TCR beta chain was sequenced within a study of beta chain features in type 1 diabetes. Study observations and caveats: In comparison with healthy donors, patients had naive, central memory and Treg TCRB repertoires that appeared more similar.

The CDR3 contains 14 residues. The V and J ends lost 1 base and 3 bases, in that order; junction bases with no gene match: 3. The germline gives CDR1 SGHAT, CDR2 FQNNGV. A few counts support this clone. What it binds is not known. Expressed TCRB transcripts were sequenced, since all the RNA that had been isolated was reverse transcribed. Assay: immunoSEQ multiplex PCR; the TCRdb copy retains only in-frame clones and omits some. The table records about 250,000 clones, around 14% of them present only once. The sample consisted of naive CD4+ T cells from blood. This sequence joins TRBV11-2 and TRBJ2-7, with 7 bases identical to TRBD2. The clonotype comes from a woman aged 40 to 50 in good health. The CDR3 loop is CASSLAGLLYEQYF. Here the CDR3 DNA reads TGTGCCAGCAGCTTAGCGGGACTACTCTACGAGCAGTACTTC.